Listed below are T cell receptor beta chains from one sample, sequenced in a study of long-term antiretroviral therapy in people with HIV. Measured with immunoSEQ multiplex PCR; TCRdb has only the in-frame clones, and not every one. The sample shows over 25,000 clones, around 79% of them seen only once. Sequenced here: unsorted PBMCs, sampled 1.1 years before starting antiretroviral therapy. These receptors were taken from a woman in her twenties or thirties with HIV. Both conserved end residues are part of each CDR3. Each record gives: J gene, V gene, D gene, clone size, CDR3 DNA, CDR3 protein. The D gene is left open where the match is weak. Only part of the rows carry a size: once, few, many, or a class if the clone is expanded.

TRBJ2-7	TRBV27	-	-	TGTGCCAGCAGTTTAGGGCCAGACTACGAGCAGTACTTC	CASSLGPDYEQYF
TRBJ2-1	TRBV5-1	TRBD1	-	TGCGCCAGCAGCTTAAGAAGGGGGCCCCACACGGATGAGCAGTTCTTC	CASSLRRGPHTDEQFF
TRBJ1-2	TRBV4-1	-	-	TGCGCCAGCAGCCAGGGCCCAGGGGAAGCTAACTATGGCTACACCTTC	CASSQGPGEANYGYTF
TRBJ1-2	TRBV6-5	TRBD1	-	TGTGCCAGCAGTTACTCGACGCAAGGGGGCGGCGGTGGCTACACCTTC	CASSYSTQGGGGGYTF
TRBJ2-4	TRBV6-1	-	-	TGTGCCAGCAGTGGCCGACAAGGGGCGTTCGGCAAAAACATTCAGTACTTC	CASSGRQGAFGKNIQYF
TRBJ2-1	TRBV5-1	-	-	TGCGCCAGCAGCTTGTCCACGTACAATGAGCAGTTCTTC	CASSLSTYNEQFF
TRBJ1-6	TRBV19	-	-	TGTGCCAGTAGTATAGAGTCTGGGGAGCATTCACCCCTCCACTTT	CASSIESGEHSPLHF
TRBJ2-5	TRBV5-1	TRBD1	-	TGCGCCAGCAGCATGGGACAGGGAGAAGAGACCCAGTACTTC	CASSMGQGEETQYF
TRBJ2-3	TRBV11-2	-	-	TGTGCCAGCAGCTTAGGCCCCCGGAGCGTAGATACGCAGTATTTT	CASSLGPRSVDTQYF
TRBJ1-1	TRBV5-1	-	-	TGCGCCAGCAGCTATCTAGGGACGAACACTGAAGCTTTCTTT	CASSYLGTNTEAFF
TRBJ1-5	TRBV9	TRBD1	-	TGTGCCAGCAGCTTAGGGACAGAGCCATTCGCCCAGCATTTT	CASSLGTEPFAQHF
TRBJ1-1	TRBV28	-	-	TGTGCCAGCAACCGATTCAACACTGAAGCTTTCTTT	CASNRFNTEAFF
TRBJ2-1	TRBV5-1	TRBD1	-	TGCGCCAGCAGCCCGGTATACAGGGGGCATGCCTACAATGAGCAGTTCTTC	CASSPVYRGHAYNEQFF
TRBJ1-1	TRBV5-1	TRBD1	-	TGCGCCAGCAGCTGGACAGGTGCTAACACTGAAGCTTTCTTT	CASSWTGANTEAFF
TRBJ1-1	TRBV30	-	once	TGTGCCTGGAGCCTCTATACCTACACCGAAATGGACACTGAAGCTTTCTTT	CAWSLYTYTEMDTEAFF
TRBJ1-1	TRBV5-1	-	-	TGCGCCAGCAGCTTGCTGGGGGACACTGAAGCTTTCTTT	CASSLLGDTEAFF
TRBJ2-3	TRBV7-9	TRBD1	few	TGTGCCAGCAGCTTTACAGGGGGCAGGGACACAGATACGCAGTATTTT	CASSFTGGRDTDTQYF
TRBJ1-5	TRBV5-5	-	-	TGTGCCAGCAGCCCGGACGGGTTGGCTCAGCCCCAGCATTTT	CASSPDGLAQPQHF
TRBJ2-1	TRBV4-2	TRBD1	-	TGTGCCAGCAGCCGTTCCGGGACAGGGTCTTACAATGAGCAGTTCTTC	CASSRSGTGSYNEQFF
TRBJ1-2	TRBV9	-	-	TGTGCCAGCAGCATATGGGGGGGGAATGGCTACACCTTC	CASSIWGGNGYTF
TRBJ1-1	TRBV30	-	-	TGTGCCTGGAGTAGGATAGGGACTGAAGCTTTCTTT	CAWSRIGTEAFF
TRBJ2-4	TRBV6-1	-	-	TGTGCCAGCTGTGCTTCCAAAAACATTCAGTACTTC	CASCASKNIQYF
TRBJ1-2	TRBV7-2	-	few	TGTGCCAGCAGCTTAGGAGGGCGAGGCTACACCTTC	CASSLGGRGYTF
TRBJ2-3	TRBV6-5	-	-	TGTGCCAGCAGTTACTTCGCCACAGATACGCAGTATTTT	CASSYFATDTQYF
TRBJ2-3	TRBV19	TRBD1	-	TGTGCCAGTAGTCAACCTGGGGACAGGGATTGGCAGTATTTT	CASSQPGDRDWQYF
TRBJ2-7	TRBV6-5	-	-	TGTGCCAGCAGCCCTTTGGCCTCCTACGAGCAGTACTTC	CASSPLASYEQYF